This T cell receptor (beta chain) was recovered during a study of a mutant IDH1 vaccine in newly diagnosed glioma. Study as a whole: The initiation of vaccination occurred 4-6 weeks after radiotherapy alone, or with temozolomide cycles.

As to time point: week 23, last vaccination. One vaccine dose held 300 ug of mutant IDH1 20-mer peptide and came with topical imiquimod. Germline V CDR1 and CDR2: SGHDN, FVKESK. V lost 6 bases, J lost 1 base, and 4 bases lay in between. The CDR3 runs to 13 residues. As for this clone: Its antigen is undetermined.

Produced via immunoSEQ multiplex PCR; TCRdb's table is partial and in-frame only. The table lists around 60,000 clones, around 83% of them singletons. The receptor comes from a man under 40 with glioma. The starting material was PBMCs, obtained from a glioma patient whose treatment included an IDH1 peptide vaccine. The chain carries TRBV14 and TRBJ2-6; D uncertain. Written as DNA, the CDR3 is TGTGCCAGCAGGCGATCTGGGGCCAACGTCCTGACTTTC. It translates to CASRRSGANVLTF.